The following is a T cell receptor (beta chain) sequence with its context. The antigen remains undetermined. The data originate from a study of blood T cells in healthy people across ages. Trimming removed 1 base from V and 1 base from J, with 10 bases in between. The CDR3 loop spans 15 amino acids. CDR1 DFQATT and CDR2 SNEGSKA come from the germline V gene (reference sequence). The sample providers were healthy Caucasian people from Russia, aged roughly 6 to 95. Primers used in a second PCR of roughly 6 to 11 cycles were a sample-barcoded 5' primer and a J-beta primer mix. TCRdb re-analysed the 5' RACE reads in MiXCR, keeping a single row per CDR3 protein. The profile shows some 1.7 million distinct CDR3 sequences, 28% of them singletons. Findings of the study overall: What prevented conclusive comparison of naive and antigen-experienced cells was that PBMCs were unsorted. Across the age range, TCR beta diversity per million T cells fell in a roughly linear way. CMV status of donors was not determined, possibly confounding expanded clonotype changes.

This receptor was identified in a woman aged 25 to 39 in good health. The chain combines TRBV20-1 with TRBJ2-2; D is perhaps TRBD1 or TRBD2 (5 bases each). The specimen sequenced was blood. The DNA for the CDR3 is TGCAGTGCTAGAGGAGGGGATGGGAACACCGGGGAGCTGTTTTTT. This sequence encodes CSARGGDGNTGELFF.